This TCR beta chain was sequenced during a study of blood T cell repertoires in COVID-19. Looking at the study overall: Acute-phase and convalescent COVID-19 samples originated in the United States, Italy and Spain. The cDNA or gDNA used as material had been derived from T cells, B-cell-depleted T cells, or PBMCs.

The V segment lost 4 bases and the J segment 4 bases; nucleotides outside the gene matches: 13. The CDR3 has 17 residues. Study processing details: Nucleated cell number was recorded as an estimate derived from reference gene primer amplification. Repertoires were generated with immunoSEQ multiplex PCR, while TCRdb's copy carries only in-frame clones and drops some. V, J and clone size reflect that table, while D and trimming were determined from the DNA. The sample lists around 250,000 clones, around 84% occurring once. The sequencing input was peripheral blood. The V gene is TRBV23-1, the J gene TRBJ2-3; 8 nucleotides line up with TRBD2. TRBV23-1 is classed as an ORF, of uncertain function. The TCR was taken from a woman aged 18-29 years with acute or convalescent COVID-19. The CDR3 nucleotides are TGCGCCAGCAGTCGGGGCAAAAGCGGGAGTAGGGCAGATACGCAGTATTTT. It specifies CASSRGKSGSRADTQYF.